The clone carrying this T cell receptor (beta chain) has more than one count but fewer than ten. Its antigen is not identified. The CDR3 is made up of 15 amino acids. Trimming cost V 1 base and J 5 bases, with 13 bases left between them. CDR1 is KGHDR and CDR2 is SFDVKD in the germline V gene. A constant-region primer served to make TCR beta cDNA from around 500 ng total RNA. TCR beta libraries came from three nested multiplex PCR rounds using slightly modified ARM-PCR. Amplification in the first two PCR rounds was performed using TRBV1-TRBV30 forward primers and a C-beta reverse primer for roughly 9 cycles each. MiXCR, applied by TCRdb to the multiplex PCR reads, yields one record per CDR3 protein. This table holds around 190,000 distinct CDR3 sequences, about 85% found once. The entry originates in a study of tumor-infiltrating lymphocytes in primary liver carcinoma. Study results and caveats: The proportion of top clones found throughout all five tumor regions was only about 8-25%. Compared with tumor region pairs, tumor-adjacent and tumor-blood pairs overlapped less.

Co-extraction of both nucleic acids (RNA and DNA) used about 17-31 mg of unsorted bulk tissue. Every patient in the cohort had a primary liver carcinoma. That carcinoma was treated by surgical resection. The patients, who had chronic HBV infection, were treatment-naive (untreated). This chain links TRBV24-1 with TRBJ2-5; D may be TRBD1 or TRBD2 (5 bases each). Material: tumor tissue from primary liver carcinoma. This sequence was found in a man between 40 and 49 years old with primary liver carcinoma and hepatitis B virus infection. This CDR3 reads CATSDLVREQETQYF. CDR3 DNA sequence: TGTGCCACCAGTGATTTAGTCAGGGAGCAGGAGACCCAGTACTTC.